This T cell receptor beta chain was profiled in a study of blood T cell repertoires in COVID-19. V lost 2 bases to trimming and J lost 10 bases, with 14 bases between them. Germline V CDR1 and CDR2: GTSNPN, SVGIG (reference sequence). This CDR3 is 12 amino acids long. This clone was seen a handful of times. Participant-given clinical history determined each cohort assignment. Per the original methods: Amplification of reference gene primers was used by the study to estimate nucleated cell counts. Using immunoSEQ multiplex PCR, the repertoire was profiled, and TCRdb retains in-frame clones only, with some absent. From that table come the V and J calls and clone size; the DNA was used to work out D and trimming. The table lists 140,000 or so clones, 84% of them singletons, with 3% to 4% in the top ten.

The TCR was taken from a woman aged 45-65 years with acute COVID-19. Sequencing input: PBMCs or T cells enriched from blood (not recorded which). This rearrangement joins TRBV30 to TRBJ1-1, with D maybe TRBD1 (6 bases). CDR3 in amino acids: CAWSQDSLRAFF. The CDR3, as DNA: TGTGCCTGGAGTCAGGACAGCCTGAGAGCTTTCTTT. Together with reference TRBV30 and TRBJ1-1, the CDR3 gives the full variable domain: SQTIHQWPATLVQPVGSPLSLECTVEGTSNPNLYWYRQAAGRGLQLLFYSVGIGQISSEVPQNLSASRPQDRQFILSSKKLLLSDSGFYLCAWSQDSLRAFFGQGTRLTVV.